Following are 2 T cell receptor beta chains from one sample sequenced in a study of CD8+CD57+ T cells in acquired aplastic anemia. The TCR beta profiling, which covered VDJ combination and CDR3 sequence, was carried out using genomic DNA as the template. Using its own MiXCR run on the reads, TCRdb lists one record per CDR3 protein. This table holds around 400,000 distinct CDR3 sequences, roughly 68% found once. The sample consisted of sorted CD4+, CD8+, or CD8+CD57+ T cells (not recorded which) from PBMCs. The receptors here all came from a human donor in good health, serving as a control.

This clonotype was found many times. CDR3 sequence reads: CASSPRTSGTYNEQFF. Here the CDR3 DNA reads TGTGCCAGCAGCCCCCGGACTAGCGGGACGTACAATGAGCAGTTCTTC. This sequence joins TRBV11-2 and TRBJ2-1, with TRBD2 matching 12 bases. CDR1 and CDR2 from the germline V gene are SGHAT and FQNNGV. V shed 5 bases, J shed 4 bases, and the junction held 6 bases outside the gene matches. The CDR3 consists of 16 residues. Variable domain in full (rest from reference TRBV11-2 and TRBJ2-1): EAGVAQSPRYKIIEKRQSVAFWCNPISGHATLYWYQQILGQGPKLLIQFQNNGVVDDSQLPKDRFSAERLKGVDSTLKIQPAKLEDSAVYLCASSPRTSGTYNEQFFGPGTRLTVL.

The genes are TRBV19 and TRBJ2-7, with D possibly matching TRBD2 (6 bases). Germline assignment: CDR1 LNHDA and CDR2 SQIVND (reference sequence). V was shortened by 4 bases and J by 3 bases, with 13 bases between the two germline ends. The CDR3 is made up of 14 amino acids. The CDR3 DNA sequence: TGTGCCAGTAGTAAGGTGGGGGGTCGCTACGAGCAGTACTTC. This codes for CASSKVGGRYEQYF.